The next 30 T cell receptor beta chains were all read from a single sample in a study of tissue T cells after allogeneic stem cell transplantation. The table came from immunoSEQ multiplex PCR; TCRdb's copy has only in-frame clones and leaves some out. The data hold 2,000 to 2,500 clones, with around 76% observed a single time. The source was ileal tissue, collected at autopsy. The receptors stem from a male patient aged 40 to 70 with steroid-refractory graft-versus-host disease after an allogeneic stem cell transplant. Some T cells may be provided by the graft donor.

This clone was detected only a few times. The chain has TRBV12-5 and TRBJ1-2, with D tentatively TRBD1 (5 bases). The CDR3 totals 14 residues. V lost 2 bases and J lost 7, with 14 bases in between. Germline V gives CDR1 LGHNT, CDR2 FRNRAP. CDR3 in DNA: TGTGCTAGTGGTTTGAAGGACATGCATCCTGGCTACACCTTC. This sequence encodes CASGLKDMHPGYTF.

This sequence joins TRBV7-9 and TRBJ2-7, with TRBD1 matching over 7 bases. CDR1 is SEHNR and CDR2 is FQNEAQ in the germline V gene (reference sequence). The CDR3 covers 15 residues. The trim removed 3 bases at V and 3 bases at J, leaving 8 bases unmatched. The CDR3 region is CASSFDRARGYEQYF. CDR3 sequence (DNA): TGTGCCAGCAGCTTCGACAGGGCCCGGGGCTACGAGCAGTACTTC.

The CDR3 bases are TGTGCCAGCAGCTTAGAAGCACCCTACGAGCAGTACTTC. It is translated as CASSLEAPYEQYF. J is TRBJ2-7 and V is TRBV7-2, with D hard to call. The germline V and J ends were trimmed by 1 base and 2 bases, with 6 bases remaining between them. Germline V lookup: CDR1 SGHTA, CDR2 FQGNSA. CDR3 length: 13 residues.

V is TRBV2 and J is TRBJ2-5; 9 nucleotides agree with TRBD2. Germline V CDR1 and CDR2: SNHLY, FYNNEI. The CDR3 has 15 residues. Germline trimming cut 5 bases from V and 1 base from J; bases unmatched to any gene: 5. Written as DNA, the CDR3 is TGTGCCAGCAGTAGCGGGGGGCCCACCCAAGAGACCCAGTACTTC. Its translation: CASSSGGPTQETQYF.

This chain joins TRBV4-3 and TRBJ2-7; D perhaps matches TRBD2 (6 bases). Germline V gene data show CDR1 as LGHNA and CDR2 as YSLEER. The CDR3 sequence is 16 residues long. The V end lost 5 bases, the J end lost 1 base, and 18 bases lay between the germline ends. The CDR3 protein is CASSYGTSLDSYEQYF. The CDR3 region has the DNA TGCGCCAGCAGCTATGGGACTTCCCTAGATTCCTACGAGCAGTACTTC.

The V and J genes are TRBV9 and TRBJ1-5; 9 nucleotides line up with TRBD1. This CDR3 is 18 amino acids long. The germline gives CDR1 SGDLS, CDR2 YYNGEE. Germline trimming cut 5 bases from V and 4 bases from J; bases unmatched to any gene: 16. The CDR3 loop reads CASRDDAGQGGWNQPQHF. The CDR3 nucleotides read TGTGCCAGCAGGGACGACGCGGGACAGGGAGGTTGGAATCAGCCCCAGCATTTT.

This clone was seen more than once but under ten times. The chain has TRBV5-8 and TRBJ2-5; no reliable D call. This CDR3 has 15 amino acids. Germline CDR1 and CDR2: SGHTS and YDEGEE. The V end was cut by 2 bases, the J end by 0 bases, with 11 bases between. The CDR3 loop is CASSFGQVNQETQYF. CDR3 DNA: TGTGCCAGCAGCTTCGGGCAGGTGAACCAAGAGACCCAGTACTTC.

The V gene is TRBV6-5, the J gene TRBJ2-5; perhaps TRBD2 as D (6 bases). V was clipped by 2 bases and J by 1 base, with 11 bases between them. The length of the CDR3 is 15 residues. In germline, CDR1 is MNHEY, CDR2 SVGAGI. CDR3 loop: CASSYPGTSQETQYF. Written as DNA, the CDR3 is TGTGCCAGCAGTTACCCCGGGACTTCCCAAGAGACCCAGTACTTC.

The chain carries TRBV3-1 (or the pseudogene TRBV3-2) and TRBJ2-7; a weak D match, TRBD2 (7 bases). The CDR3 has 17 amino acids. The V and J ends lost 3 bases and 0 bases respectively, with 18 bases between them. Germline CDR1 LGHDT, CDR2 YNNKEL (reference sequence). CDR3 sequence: CASSQGGTDRLSYEQYF. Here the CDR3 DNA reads TGTGCCAGCAGCCAGGGGGGGACGGACAGACTCTCCTACGAGCAGTACTTC.

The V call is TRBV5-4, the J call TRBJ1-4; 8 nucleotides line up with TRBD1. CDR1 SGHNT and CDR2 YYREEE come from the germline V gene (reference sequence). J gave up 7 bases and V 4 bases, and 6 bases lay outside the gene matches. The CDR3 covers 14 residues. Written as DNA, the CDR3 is TGTGCCAGCAGCAGGACAGGGATCGGTGAAAAACTGTTTTTT. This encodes CASSRTGIGEKLFF. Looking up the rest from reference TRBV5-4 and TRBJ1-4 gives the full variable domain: ETGVTQSPTHLIKTRGQQVTLRCSSQSGHNTVSWYQQALGQGPQFIFQYYREEENGRGNFPPRFSGLQFPNYSSELNVNALELDDSALYLCASSRTGIGEKLFFGSGTQLSVL.

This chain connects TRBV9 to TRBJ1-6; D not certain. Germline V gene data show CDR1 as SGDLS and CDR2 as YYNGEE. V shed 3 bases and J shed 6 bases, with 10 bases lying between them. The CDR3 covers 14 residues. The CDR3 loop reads CASSAVISNSPLHF. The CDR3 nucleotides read TGTGCCAGCAGCGCAGTAATTAGTAATTCACCCCTCCACTTT.

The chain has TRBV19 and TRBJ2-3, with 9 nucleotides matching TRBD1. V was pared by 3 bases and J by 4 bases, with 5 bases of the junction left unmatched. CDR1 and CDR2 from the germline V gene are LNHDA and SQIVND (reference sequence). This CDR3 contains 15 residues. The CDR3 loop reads CASSILGQGSDTQYF. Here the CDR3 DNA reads TGTGCCAGTAGTATTTTGGGACAGGGCTCAGATACGCAGTATTTT.

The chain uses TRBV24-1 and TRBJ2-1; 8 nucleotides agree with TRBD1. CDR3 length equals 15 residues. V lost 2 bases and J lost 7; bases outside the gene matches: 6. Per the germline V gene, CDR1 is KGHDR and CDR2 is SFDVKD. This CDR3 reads CATSDWTGSGNEQFF. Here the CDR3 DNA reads TGTGCCACCAGTGATTGGACAGGGTCAGGAAATGAGCAGTTCTTC.

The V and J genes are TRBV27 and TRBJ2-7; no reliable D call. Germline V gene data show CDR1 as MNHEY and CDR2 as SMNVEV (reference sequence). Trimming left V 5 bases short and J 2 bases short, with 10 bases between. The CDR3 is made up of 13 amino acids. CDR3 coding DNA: TGTGCCAGCAGTGGCAGTTCCCCCTACGAGCAGTACTTC. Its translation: CASSGSSPYEQYF.

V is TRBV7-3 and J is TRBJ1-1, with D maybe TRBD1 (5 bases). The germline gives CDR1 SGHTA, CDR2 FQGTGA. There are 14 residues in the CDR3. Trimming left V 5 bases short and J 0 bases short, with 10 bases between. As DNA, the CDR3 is TGTGCCAGCAGCCCCGGGGGTATGAACACTGAAGCTTTCTTT. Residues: CASSPGGMNTEAFF.

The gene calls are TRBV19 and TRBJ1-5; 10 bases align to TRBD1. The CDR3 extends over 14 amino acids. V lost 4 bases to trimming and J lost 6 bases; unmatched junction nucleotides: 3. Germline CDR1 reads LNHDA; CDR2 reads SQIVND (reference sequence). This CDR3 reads CASSTTGGGQPQHF. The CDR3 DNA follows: TGTGCCAGTAGTACGACAGGGGGCGGTCAGCCCCAGCATTTT.

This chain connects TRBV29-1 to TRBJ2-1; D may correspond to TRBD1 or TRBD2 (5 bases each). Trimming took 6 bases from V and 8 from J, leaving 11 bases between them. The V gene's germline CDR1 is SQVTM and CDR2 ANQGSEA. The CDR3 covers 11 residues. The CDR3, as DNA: TGCAGCGTGGGGGTGGACCATGAGCAGTTCTTC. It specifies CSVGVDHEQFF.

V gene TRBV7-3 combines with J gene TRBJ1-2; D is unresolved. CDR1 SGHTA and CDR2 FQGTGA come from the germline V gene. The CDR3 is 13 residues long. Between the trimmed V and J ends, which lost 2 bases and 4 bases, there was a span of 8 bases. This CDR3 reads CASSLSESYGYTF. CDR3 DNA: TGTGCCAGCAGCTTATCGGAATCCTATGGCTACACCTTC.

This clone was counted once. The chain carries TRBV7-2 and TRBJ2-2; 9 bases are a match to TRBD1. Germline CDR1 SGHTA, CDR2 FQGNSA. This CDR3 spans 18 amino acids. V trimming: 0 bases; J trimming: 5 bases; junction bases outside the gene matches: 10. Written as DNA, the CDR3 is TGTGCCAGCAGCTTAGCTTTTGGGACAGGGTTGATGACCGGGGAGCTGTTTTTT. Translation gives CASSLAFGTGLMTGELFF.

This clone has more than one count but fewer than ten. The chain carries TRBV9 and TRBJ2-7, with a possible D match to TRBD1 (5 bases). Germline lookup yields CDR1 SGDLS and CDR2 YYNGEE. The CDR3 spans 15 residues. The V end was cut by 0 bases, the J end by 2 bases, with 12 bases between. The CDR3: CASSVGHQGTYEQYF. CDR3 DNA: TGTGCCAGCAGCGTAGGCCACCAGGGAACCTACGAGCAGTACTTC.

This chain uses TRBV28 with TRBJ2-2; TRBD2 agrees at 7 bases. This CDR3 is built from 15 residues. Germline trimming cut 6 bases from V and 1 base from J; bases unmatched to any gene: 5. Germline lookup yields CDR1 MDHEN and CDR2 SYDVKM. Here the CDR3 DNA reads TGTGCCAGCAGAGGGAGGGAGATGAACACCGGGGAGCTGTTTTTT. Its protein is CASRGREMNTGELFF. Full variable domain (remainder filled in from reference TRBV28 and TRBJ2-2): DVKVTQSSRYLVKRTGEKVFLECVQDMDHENMFWYRQDPGLGLRLIYFSYDVKMKEKGDIPEGYSVSREKKERFSLILESASTNQTSMYLCASRGREMNTGELFFGEGSRLTVL.

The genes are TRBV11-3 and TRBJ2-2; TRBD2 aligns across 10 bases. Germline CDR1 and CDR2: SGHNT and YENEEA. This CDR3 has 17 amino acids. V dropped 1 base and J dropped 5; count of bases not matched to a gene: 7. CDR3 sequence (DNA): TGTGCCAGCAGCTTAGGTCTAGCGGGGGCTCGGACCGGGGAGCTGTTTTTT. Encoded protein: CASSLGLAGARTGELFF.

The CDR3 loop reads CASSFSANTEAFF. CDR3 nucleotide sequence: TGTGCCAGCAGCTTTTCAGCGAACACTGAAGCTTTCTTT. The chain has TRBV11-2 and TRBJ1-1; D unclear. From germline, CDR1 is SGHAT and CDR2 FQNNGV. The CDR3 length is 13 residues. Deletions cut 3 bases from V and 1 base from J, with 6 bases between.

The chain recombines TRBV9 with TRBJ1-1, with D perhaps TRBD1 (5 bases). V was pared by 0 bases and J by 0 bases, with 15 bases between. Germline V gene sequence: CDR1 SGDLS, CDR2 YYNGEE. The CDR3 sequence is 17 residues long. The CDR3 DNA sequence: TGTGCCAGCAGCGTAGCTCCCCTTTGGGGCATGAACACTGAAGCTTTCTTT. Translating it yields CASSVAPLWGMNTEAFF.

The chain's CDR3 is CASSSRGNNQPQHF. For the CDR3, the DNA is TGTGCCAGCAGTTCCCGGGGTAACAATCAGCCCCAGCATTTT. The chain combines TRBV6-1 with TRBJ1-5; no firm D call. CDR1 MNHNS and CDR2 SASEGT come from the germline V gene. The CDR3 contains 14 residues. Trimming stripped 5 bases from V and 3 bases from J, with 11 bases between.

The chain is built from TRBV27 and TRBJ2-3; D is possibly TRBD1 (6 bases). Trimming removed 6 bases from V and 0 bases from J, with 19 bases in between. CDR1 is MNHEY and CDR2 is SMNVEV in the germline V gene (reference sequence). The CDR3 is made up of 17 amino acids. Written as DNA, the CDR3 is TGTGCCAGCAGCCGGGACACGGCCGGACCTAGCACAGATACGCAGTATTTT. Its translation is CASSRDTAGPSTDTQYF.

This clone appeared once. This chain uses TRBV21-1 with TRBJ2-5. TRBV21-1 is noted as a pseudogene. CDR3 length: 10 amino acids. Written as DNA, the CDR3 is TGTGCCAGCAGCAAAGATACCCAGTACTTC. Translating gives CASSKDTQYF.

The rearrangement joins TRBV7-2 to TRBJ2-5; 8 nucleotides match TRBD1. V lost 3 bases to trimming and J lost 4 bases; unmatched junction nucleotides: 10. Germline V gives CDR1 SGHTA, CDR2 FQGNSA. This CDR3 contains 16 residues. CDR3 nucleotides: TGTGCCAGCAGCTTGAACCCGGTAGGACAGGGAGAGACCCAGTACTTC. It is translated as CASSLNPVGQGETQYF.

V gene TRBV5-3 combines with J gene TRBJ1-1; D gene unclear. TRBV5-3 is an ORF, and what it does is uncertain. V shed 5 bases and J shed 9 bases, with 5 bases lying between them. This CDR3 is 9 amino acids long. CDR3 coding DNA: TGTGCCAGAAGTCCTAAAGCTTTCTTT. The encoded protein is CARSPKAFF.

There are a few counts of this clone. The CDR3 is CASGAWARETQYF. The DNA for the CDR3 is TGTGCCAGCGGGGCTTGGGCGCGAGAGACCCAGTACTTC. This sequence joins TRBV2 and TRBJ2-5; D is possibly TRBD1 (5 bases). The germline V gene encodes CDR1 SNHLY and CDR2 FYNNEI. This CDR3 spans 13 amino acids. Trimming stripped 8 bases from V and 4 bases from J, with 14 bases between.